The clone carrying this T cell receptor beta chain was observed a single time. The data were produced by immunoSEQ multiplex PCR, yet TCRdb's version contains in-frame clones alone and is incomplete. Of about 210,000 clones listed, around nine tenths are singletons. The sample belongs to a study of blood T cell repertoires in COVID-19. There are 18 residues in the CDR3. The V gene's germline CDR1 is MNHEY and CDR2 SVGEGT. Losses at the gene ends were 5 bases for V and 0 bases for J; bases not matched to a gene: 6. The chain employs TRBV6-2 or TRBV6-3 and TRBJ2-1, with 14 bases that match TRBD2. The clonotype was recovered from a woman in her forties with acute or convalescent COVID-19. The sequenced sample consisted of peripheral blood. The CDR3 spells CASSRTSGGSSSYNEQFF. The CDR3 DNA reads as TGTGCCAGCAGTCGGACTAGCGGGGGGTCTAGCTCCTACAATGAGCAGTTCTTC.